This TCR beta chain was captured by sequencing in a study of T cell repertoires in cytomegalovirus infection. TCRdb recomputed calls from the reads with MiXCR, one row per CDR3 protein. The sample includes 300,000 to 400,000 distinct CDR3 sequences, around 18% of them seen just once. Study-wide findings and caveats: HLA-C-restricted TCR beta clonotypes specific for CMV led the ex vivo response.

This clonotype occurred a few times. Its antigen is not identified. The TCR comes from a human donor in good health (CMV status not recorded). Some clones in this sample may be carry-over from other donors' samples. The sequencing sample was made of PBMCs.

CDR3 DNA: TGTGCCAGCGGGATGAGAGGGGCCTACGAGCAGTACTTC. This sequence encodes CASGMRGAYEQYF. The rearrangement joins TRBV27 to TRBJ2-7; possibly TRBD1 or TRBD2 for D (5 bases each). This CDR3 is built from 13 residues. The V gene lost 8 bases and the J gene lost 2 bases, with 13 bases spanning the gap. The germline V gene has CDR1 MNHEY and CDR2 SMNVEV (reference sequence).